Listed here is a single TCR beta chain. Its cognate antigen is unknown. This record comes from a study of graft-versus-host responses after intestinal transplantation. Background on the study: Transplant recipients had multivisceral, liver-intestinal, or isolated intestinal grafts. Recipients were all induced with anti-thymocyte globulin, then given tacrolimus and steroids for two to three years.

The study's findings and limits: Researchers found peak circulating GvH clone levels linked to early post-transplant HvG declines. GvH clones appeared in recipient marrow, some first in ileum or blood.

The repertoire was sequenced with immunoSEQ multiplex PCR; TCRdb's copy has only in-frame clones and lacks some. Of 62,000 or so clones listed, 90% are singletons. Trimming took 7 bases from V and 2 from J; bases not matched to a gene: 8. The germline gives CDR1 SGHAT, CDR2 FQNNGV. CDR3 length equals 15 residues. The clonotype originates from a human donor who was the organ donor for an intestinal transplant. The chain links TRBV11-2 to TRBJ2-1, with 7 bases that match TRBD2. The sample was unstimulated CD8+ T cells sorted from spleen or lymph node cells, taken before transplant. In DNA form, the CDR3 reads TGTGCCAGCACATCACTGGGACTACCCTACAATGAGCAGTTCTTC. Its translation is CASTSLGLPYNEQFF.